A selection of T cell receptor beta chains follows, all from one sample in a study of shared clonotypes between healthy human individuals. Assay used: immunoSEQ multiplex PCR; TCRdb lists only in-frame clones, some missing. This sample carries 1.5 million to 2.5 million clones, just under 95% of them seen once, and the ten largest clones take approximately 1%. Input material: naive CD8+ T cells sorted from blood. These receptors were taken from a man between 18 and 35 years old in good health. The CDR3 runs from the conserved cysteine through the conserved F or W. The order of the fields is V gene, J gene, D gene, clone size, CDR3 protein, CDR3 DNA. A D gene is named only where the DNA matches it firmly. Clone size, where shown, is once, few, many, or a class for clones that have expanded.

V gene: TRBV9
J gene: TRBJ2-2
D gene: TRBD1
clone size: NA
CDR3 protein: CASSVPSGTGNTGELFF
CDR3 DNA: TGTGCCAGCAGCGTGCCGTCCGGGACAGGGAACACCGGGGAGCTGTTTTTT

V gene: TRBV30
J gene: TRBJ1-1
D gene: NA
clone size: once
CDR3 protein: CAWSVLGEGEAFF
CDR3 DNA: TGTGCCTGGAGTGTACTGGGAGAGGGTGAAGCTTTCTTT

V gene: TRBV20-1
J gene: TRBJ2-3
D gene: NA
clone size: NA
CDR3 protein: CSARLGDTQYF
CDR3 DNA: TGCAGTGCTAGGTTGGGGGATACGCAGTATTTT

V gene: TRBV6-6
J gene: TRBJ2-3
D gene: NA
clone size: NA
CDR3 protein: CASSSSSVRAADTQYF
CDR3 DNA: TGTGCCAGCAGTTCGTCTAGCGTCCGGGCGGCAGATACGCAGTATTTT

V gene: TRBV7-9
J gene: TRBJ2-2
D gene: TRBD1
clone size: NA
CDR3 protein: CASSSTLQGAGTGELFF
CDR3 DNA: TGTGCCAGCAGCTCGACCTTGCAGGGGGCAGGCACCGGGGAGCTGTTTTTT

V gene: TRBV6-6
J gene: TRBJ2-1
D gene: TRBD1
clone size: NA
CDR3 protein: CASSYSVDRMYNEQFF
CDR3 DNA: TGTGCCAGCAGTTACTCAGTGGACAGGATGTACAATGAGCAGTTCTTC

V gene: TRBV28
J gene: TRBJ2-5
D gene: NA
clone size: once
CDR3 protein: CASSSPGTFQETQYF
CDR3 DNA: TGTGCCAGCAGCTCCCCTGGGACCTTCCAAGAGACCCAGTACTTC

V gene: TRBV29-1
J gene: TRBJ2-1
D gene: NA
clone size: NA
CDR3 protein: CSVEDPGRSYNEQFF
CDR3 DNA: TGCAGCGTTGAAGATCCGGGGAGATCCTACAATGAGCAGTTCTTC

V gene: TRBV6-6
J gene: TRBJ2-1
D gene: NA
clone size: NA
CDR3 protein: CASSYGSPTVYEQFF
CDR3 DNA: TGTGCCAGCAGTTACGGGTCCCCGACGGTCTATGAGCAGTTCTTC

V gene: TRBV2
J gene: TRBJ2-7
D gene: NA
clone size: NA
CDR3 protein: CASSEQGTPDYEQYF
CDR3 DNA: TGTGCCAGCAGTGAACAGGGGACTCCTGACTACGAGCAGTACTTC

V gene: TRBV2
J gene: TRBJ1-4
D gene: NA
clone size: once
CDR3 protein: CASSEAAGTNEKLFF
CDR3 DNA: TGTGCCAGCAGTGAAGCGGCGGGGACTAATGAAAAACTGTTTTTT

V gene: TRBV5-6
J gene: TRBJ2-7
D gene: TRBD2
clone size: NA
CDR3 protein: CASSLQTSGREREQYF
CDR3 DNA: TGTGCCAGCAGCTTGCAGACTAGCGGGAGGGAGCGCGAGCAGTACTTC

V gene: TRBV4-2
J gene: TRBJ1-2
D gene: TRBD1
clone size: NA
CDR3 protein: CASSQEGEGTGAGYTF
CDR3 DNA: TGTGCCAGCAGCCAAGAGGGAGAGGGTACAGGGGCTGGCTACACCTTC

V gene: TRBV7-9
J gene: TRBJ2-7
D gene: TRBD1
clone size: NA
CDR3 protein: CASSLKGQGRYEQYF
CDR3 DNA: TGTGCCAGCAGCTTAAAGGGACAGGGAAGGTACGAGCAGTACTTC

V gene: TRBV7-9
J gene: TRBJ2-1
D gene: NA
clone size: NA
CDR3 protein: CASSPNVYEQFF
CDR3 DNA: TGTGCCAGCAGCCCCAATGTCTATGAGCAGTTCTTC

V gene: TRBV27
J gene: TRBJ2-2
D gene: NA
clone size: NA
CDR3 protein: CASSFVGASGELFF
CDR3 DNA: TGTGCCAGCAGTTTCGTCGGGGCCTCCGGGGAGCTGTTTTTT

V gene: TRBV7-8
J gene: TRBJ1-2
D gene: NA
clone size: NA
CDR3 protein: CASSELNREINYGYTF
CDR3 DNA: TGTGCCAGCAGCGAGCTGAACAGGGAGATAAACTATGGCTACACCTTC

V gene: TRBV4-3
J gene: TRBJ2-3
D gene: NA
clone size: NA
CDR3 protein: CASSQGAVTDTQYF
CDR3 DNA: TGCGCCAGCAGCCAAGGGGCGGTCACAGATACGCAGTATTTT

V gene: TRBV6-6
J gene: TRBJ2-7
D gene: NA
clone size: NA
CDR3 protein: CASSYSETTEFYEQYF
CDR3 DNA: TGTGCCAGCAGTTACTCAGAAACCACCGAATTCTACGAGCAGTACTTC

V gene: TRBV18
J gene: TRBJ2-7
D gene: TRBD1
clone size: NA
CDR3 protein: CASSWDSPYEQYF
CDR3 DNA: TGTGCCAGCTCATGGGACAGTCCCTACGAGCAGTACTTC

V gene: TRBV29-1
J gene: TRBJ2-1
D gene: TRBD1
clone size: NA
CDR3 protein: CSVTETGVHNEQFF
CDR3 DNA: TGCAGCGTAACTGAGACAGGGGTTCACAATGAGCAGTTCTTC

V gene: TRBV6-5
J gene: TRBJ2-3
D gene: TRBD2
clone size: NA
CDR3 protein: CASRFLAVRTDTQYF
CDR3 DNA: TGTGCCAGCAGGTTTCTAGCGGTGCGCACAGATACGCAGTATTTT

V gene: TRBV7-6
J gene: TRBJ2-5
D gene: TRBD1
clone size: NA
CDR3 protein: CASSVRGQETQYF
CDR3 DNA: TGTGCCAGCAGCGTCAGGGGGCAAGAGACCCAGTACTTC

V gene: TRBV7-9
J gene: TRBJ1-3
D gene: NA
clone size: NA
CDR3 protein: CASSLAIGTENTIYF
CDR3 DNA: TGTGCCAGCAGCTTAGCTATTGGAACGGAAAACACCATATATTTT

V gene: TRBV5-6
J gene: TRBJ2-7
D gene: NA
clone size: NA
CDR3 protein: CASSLAGSLYEQYF
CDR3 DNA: TGTGCCAGCAGCTTGGCAGGGTCCCTCTACGAGCAGTACTTC

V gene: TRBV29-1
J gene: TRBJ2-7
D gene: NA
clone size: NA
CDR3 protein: CSVVYGLTYEQYF
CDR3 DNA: TGCAGCGTTGTATACGGGCTCACCTACGAGCAGTACTTC